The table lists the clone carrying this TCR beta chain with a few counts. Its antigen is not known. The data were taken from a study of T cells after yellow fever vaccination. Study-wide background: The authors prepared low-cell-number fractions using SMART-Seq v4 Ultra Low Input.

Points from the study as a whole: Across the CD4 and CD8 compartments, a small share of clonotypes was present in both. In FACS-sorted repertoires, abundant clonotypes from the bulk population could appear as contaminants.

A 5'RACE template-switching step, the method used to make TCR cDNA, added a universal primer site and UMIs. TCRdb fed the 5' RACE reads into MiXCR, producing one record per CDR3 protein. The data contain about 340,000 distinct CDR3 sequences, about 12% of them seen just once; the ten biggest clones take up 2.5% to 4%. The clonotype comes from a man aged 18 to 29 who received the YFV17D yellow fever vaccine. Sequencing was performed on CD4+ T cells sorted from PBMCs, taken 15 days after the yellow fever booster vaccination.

As DNA, the CDR3 is TGTGCCAGCAGTGAACTCAGGGAAACTAATTCACCCCTCCACTTT. Amino acids: CASSELRETNSPLHF. J is TRBJ1-6 and V is TRBV2; D is perhaps TRBD1 (5 bases). CDR3 length equals 15 residues. Germline CDR1 and CDR2: SNHLY and FYNNEI. Trimming removed 2 bases from V and 6 bases from J, with 11 bases in between.